This note documents a single T cell receptor beta chain sequence. Antigen specificity is unknown. In the PCR, 60 Vbeta and 13 Jbeta primers were used. Clones were sequenced by immunoSEQ multiplex PCR, and TCRdb holds only the in-frame ones, with some missing. The sample shows more than 85,000 clones, roughly three quarters of them seen only once. This specimen comes from a study of cytomegalovirus exposure and HLA in healthy donors. Findings and limits, study-wide: Evidence from a later analysis indicated that most CMV-associated TCR beta chains looked HLA-restricted. Rare sequences made up most TCRs, while some public TCRs were found in many donors.

The V segment lost 0 bases and the J segment 3 bases; nucleotides outside the gene matches: 4. CDR3 size: 16 residues. The V gene's germline CDR1 is ENHRY and CDR2 SYGVKD. The chain is built from TRBV10-3 and TRBJ2-3, with TRBD2 identical over 9 bases. The sequence was obtained from a man aged 40-49 years in good health and CMV-seronegative. Sequencing was performed on PBMCs. The chain's CDR3 is CAISESILAGTDTQYF. Written as DNA, the CDR3 is TGTGCCATCAGTGAGTCGATCCTAGCGGGAACAGATACGCAGTATTTT.